Below are 24 T cell receptor beta chains sequenced from a single sample in a study of T cells in Graves' hyperthyroidism and ophthalmopathy. RNA transcripts gave rise to amplified TCR beta CDR3 regions. The HTBI primer set was used in a first-round RT-PCR of the TCR CDR3. From the multiplex PCR reads, TCRdb called clonotypes with MiXCR, one entry per CDR3 protein. This sample has a few hundred thousand distinct CDR3 sequences, with about 15% found just once. Sequencing used blood. The source of these receptors is a woman aged 30 to 39 with Graves' hyperthyroidism.

In this sample, this clonotype turned up a few times. The chain's CDR3 is CSARVFYNEQFF. The CDR3 DNA is TGCAGTGCTAGGGTCTTTTACAATGAGCAGTTCTTC. This chain joins TRBV20-1 and TRBJ2-1; D is undetermined. Germline CDR1 reads DFQATT; CDR2 reads SNEGSKA (reference sequence). This CDR3 comprises 12 residues. The ends were cut back, 3 bases at V and 4 bases at J, with 7 bases in the middle.

This clonotype was seen repeatedly, ten times or more. The chain combines TRBV5-1 with TRBJ1-4, with D possibly being TRBD1 (5 bases). CDR1 is SGHRS and CDR2 is YFSETQ in the germline V gene. With 4 bases removed from V and 6 bases from J, the gap between germline ends came to 19 bases. The CDR3 contains 16 residues. CDR3 in DNA: TGCGCCAGCAGCCTGGGGCCAGCACACGAGGATGAAAAACTGTTTTTT. Translating gives CASSLGPAHEDEKLFF.

The gene calls are TRBV6-5 and TRBJ2-7, with 7 nucleotides matching TRBD1. Germline assignment: CDR1 MNHEY and CDR2 SVGAGI. The ends lost 1 base at V and 6 bases at J; junction bases unmatched: 3. This CDR3 is 13 amino acids long. The CDR3 DNA follows: TGTGCCAGCAGTTACTTAGGGGGCTCCGAGCAGTACTTC. Amino acid sequence: CASSYLGGSEQYF.

The chain employs TRBV28 and TRBJ2-3; the match to TRBD2 covers 9 bases. This CDR3 has 17 residues. V shed 5 bases and J 2 bases; nucleotides not matched to a gene: 11. The germline gives CDR1 MDHEN, CDR2 SYDVKM. CDR3 bases: TGTGCCAGCAGTAGCGCGGGAGGGCCTCGTTACACAGATACGCAGTATTTT. Protein sequence: CASSSAGGPRYTDTQYF.

This clonotype was counted at least ten times. The genes are TRBV14 and TRBJ2-4; TRBD1 aligns across 8 bases. CDR1 is SGHDN and CDR2 is FVKESK in the germline V gene. Trimming at V came to 5 bases and at J to 1 base, leaving 10 bases not matched to a gene. The CDR3 contains 17 residues. Written as DNA, the CDR3 is TGTGCCAGCAGCAATAGGCGACAGGGGAAGGCCAAAAACATTCAGTACTTC. Its protein is CASSNRRQGKAKNIQYF. The full variable domain, in which reference TRBV14 and TRBJ2-4 provide the parts outside the CDR3, is EAGVTQFPSHSVIEKGQTVTLRCDPISGHDNLYWYRRVMGKEIKFLLHFVKESKQDESGMPNNRFLAERTGGTYSTLKVQPAELEDSGVYFCASSNRRQGKAKNIQYFGAGTRLSVL.

This clonotype has more than one count but fewer than ten. J is TRBJ2-2 and V is TRBV5-1; TRBD2 agrees at 11 bases. CDR1 and CDR2 (germline): SGHRS, YFSETQ. V lost 5 bases and J lost 0; bases outside the gene matches: 15. There are 20 residues in the CDR3. In DNA, the CDR3 is TGCGCCAGCAGAGGATTGGCTAGCGGGAGGTCTGGCTCGAACACCGGGGAGCTGTTTTTT. Its protein is CASRGLASGRSGSNTGELFF.

This clonotype was counted a few times. This chain joins TRBV12-3 or TRBV12-4 and TRBJ2-7, with D hard to call. Trimming cost V 2 bases and J 2 bases, with 7 bases left between them. The CDR3 is 13 amino acids. CDR3 in amino acids: CASSLQLTYEQYF. For the CDR3, the DNA is TGTGCCAGCAGTTTACAGCTTACCTACGAGCAGTACTTC.

This sequence joins TRBV20-1 and TRBJ2-1, with D uncertain. Trimming cost V 8 bases and J 4 bases, with 9 bases left between them. The CDR3 is 11 amino acids. Germline V gene data show CDR1 as DFQATT and CDR2 as SNEGSKA (reference sequence). CDR3 region: CSRTYYNEQFF. CDR3 DNA: TGCAGTCGGACCTATTACAATGAGCAGTTCTTC.

In DNA form, the CDR3 reads TGCAGTGCTAGTAACTACGAGCAGTACTTC. Translating gives CSASNYEQYF. This chain uses TRBV20-1 with TRBJ2-7; no clear D. The CDR3 has 10 amino acids. Trimming took off 3 bases at V and 3 bases at J, with 3 bases between the two ends. Germline lookup yields CDR1 DFQATT and CDR2 SNEGSKA (reference sequence).

This clonotype was found a few times. This sequence joins TRBV10-2 and TRBJ1-2; D not resolved. Germline V lookup: CDR1 WSHSY, CDR2 SAAADI. V was trimmed by 2 bases and J by 2 bases, leaving 15 bases between them. The CDR3 consists of 16 residues. The CDR3 bases are TGCGCCAGCAGTGAGGGAGACCGATATTCAAACTATGGCTACACCTTC. This translates into CASSEGDRYSNYGYTF.

This clonotype was counted ten times or more. The chain uses TRBV29-1 and TRBJ2-6; D is unresolved. The CDR3 is made up of 17 amino acids. From germline, CDR1 is SQVTM and CDR2 ANQGSEA. V was shortened by 3 bases and J by 0 bases, with 15 bases between the two germline ends. CDR3 region: CSVEVFAQLSGANVLTF. The DNA of the CDR3 is TGCAGCGTTGAGGTATTCGCGCAACTCTCTGGGGCCAACGTCCTGACTTTC.

This clonotype was seen many times. The chain links TRBV4-2 to TRBJ2-7, with 8 bases lining up with TRBD1. V dropped 8 bases and J dropped 6; count of bases not matched to a gene: 6. This CDR3 has 12 residues. Germline lookup yields CDR1 LGHNA and CDR2 YNFKEQ. The CDR3 DNA follows: TGTGCCAGCTCGCAGGGGGCTCTCGAGCAGTACTTC. This codes for CASSQGALEQYF.

V and J are TRBV18 and TRBJ2-1, with 14 bases identical to TRBD2. The V gene end was trimmed by 3 bases and the J gene end by 4 bases; junction bases not matched to a gene: 2. Looked up from germline, CDR1 is KGHSH and CDR2 is LQKENI. CDR3 length equals 16 residues. The CDR3 DNA sequence: TGTGCCAGCTCACCCTGGACTAGCGGGAGGTACAATGAGCAGTTCTTC. This translates into CASSPWTSGRYNEQFF.

This clonotype appeared many times. The chain carries TRBV12-3 or TRBV12-4 and TRBJ1-4; maybe TRBD1 (5 bases). V lost 1 base to trimming and J lost 8 bases, with 20 bases between them. The CDR3 contains 17 residues. CDR3 residues: CASSLGLLGTRGEKLFF. CDR3 nucleotides: TGTGCCAGCAGTTTAGGTCTCCTGGGGACGCGGGGGGAAAAACTGTTTTTT.

The CDR3 reads CASRSLGGTEAFF. CDR3 DNA sequence: TGTGCCAGCAGGAGTCTCGGCGGCACTGAAGCTTTCTTT. This chain connects TRBV12-3 or TRBV12-4 to TRBJ1-1; D is uncertain. Trimming removed 6 bases from V and 4 bases from J, with 12 bases in between. CDR3 length: 13 amino acids.

This clonotype was counted only a few times. The rearrangement uses TRBV10-3 and TRBJ2-7, with 7 bases that match TRBD2. Germline CDR1 ENHRY, CDR2 SYGVKD. V shed 5 bases and J 3 bases; nucleotides not matched to a gene: 1. This CDR3 contains 12 residues. DNA for the CDR3: TGTGCCATCAGTAGCGGGGTCTACGAGCAGTACTTC. Protein: CAISSGVYEQYF.

There are many counts of this clonotype. This chain links TRBV3-1 with TRBJ1-2, with D tentatively TRBD1 (6 bases). Per germline, CDR1 LGHDT and CDR2 YNNKEL (reference sequence). The CDR3 covers 17 residues. The V end lost 2 bases, the J end lost 1 base, and 17 bases lay between the germline ends. The DNA of the CDR3 is TGTGCCAGCAGCCAACAACTGATCGGGGGGCTTAACTATGGCTACACCTTC. It translates to CASSQQLIGGLNYGYTF.

There are many counts of this clonotype. The chain joins TRBV6-1 to TRBJ2-5, with D tentatively TRBD1 (6 bases). CDR1 and CDR2 (germline): MNHNS, SASEGT. This CDR3 is 15 amino acids long. Trimming left V 4 bases short and J 2 bases short, with 14 bases between. The CDR3 DNA sequence: TGTGCCAGCAGTGGTTCAATAGGGGGTCAAGAGACCCAGTACTTC. Encoded protein: CASSGSIGGQETQYF.

This clonotype was seen many times. The rearrangement uses TRBV7-2 and TRBJ2-4; D is uncertain. This CDR3 spans 14 amino acids. V was trimmed by 5 bases and J by 4 bases, leaving 12 bases between them. Germline CDR1 reads SGHTA; CDR2 reads FQGNSA. The CDR3 DNA is TGTGCCAGCAGCGATGACGTGGGTAAAAACATTCAGTACTTC. Translated: CASSDDVGKNIQYF.

The chain links TRBV25-1 to TRBJ2-7; D gene uncertain. The CDR3 sequence is 13 residues long. Trimming took 1 base from V and 6 from J, leaving 10 bases between them. Germline CDR1 is MGHDK and CDR2 is SYGVNS. The chain's CDR3 is CASSEFIYAEQYF. The CDR3 region has the DNA TGTGCCAGCAGTGAATTCATCTACGCCGAGCAGTACTTC.

This clonotype was observed many times. The rearrangement links TRBV11-2 to TRBJ1-1, with unresolved D. Germline lookup yields CDR1 SGHAT and CDR2 FQNNGV. V was pared by 2 bases and J by 4 bases, with 5 bases between. This CDR3 spans 12 amino acids. CDR3 DNA sequence: TGTGCCAGCAGCTTATTTGGCACTGAAGCTTTCTTT. Protein product: CASSLFGTEAFF.

This clonotype was seen ten or more times. The rearrangement joins TRBV6-5 to TRBJ1-2, with 10 nucleotides matching TRBD1. The CDR3 has 15 residues. After removal of 2 bases from V and 4 bases from J, the junction contained 4 bases not matched to a gene. Looked up from germline, CDR1 is MNHEY and CDR2 is SVGAGI. The CDR3 is CASSYAGQGFYGYTF. The CDR3 DNA sequence: TGTGCCAGCAGTTACGCGGGACAGGGGTTCTATGGCTACACCTTC.

This clonotype has more than one count but fewer than ten. The J gene is TRBJ2-1, the V gene TRBV14; D perhaps matches TRBD1 (5 bases). Germline CDR1 and CDR2: SGHDN and FVKESK. The CDR3 has 19 amino acids. V dropped 1 base and J dropped 0 bases, with 19 bases sitting between them. This CDR3 is CASSQGWQGLGSSYNEQFF. CDR3 nucleotide sequence: TGTGCCAGCAGCCAAGGATGGCAGGGATTAGGAAGCTCCTACAATGAGCAGTTCTTC.

The V and J genes are TRBV4-1 and TRBJ2-7, with 7 positions matching TRBD2. The CDR3 consists of 15 residues. Germline-derived CDR1 and CDR2 are MGHRA and YSYEKL. V shed 4 bases and J 3 bases; nucleotides not matched to a gene: 9. CDR3 in amino acids: CASSPRVGGNYEQYF. DNA of the CDR3: TGCGCCAGCAGCCCCAGAGTGGGGGGGAACTACGAGCAGTACTTC.